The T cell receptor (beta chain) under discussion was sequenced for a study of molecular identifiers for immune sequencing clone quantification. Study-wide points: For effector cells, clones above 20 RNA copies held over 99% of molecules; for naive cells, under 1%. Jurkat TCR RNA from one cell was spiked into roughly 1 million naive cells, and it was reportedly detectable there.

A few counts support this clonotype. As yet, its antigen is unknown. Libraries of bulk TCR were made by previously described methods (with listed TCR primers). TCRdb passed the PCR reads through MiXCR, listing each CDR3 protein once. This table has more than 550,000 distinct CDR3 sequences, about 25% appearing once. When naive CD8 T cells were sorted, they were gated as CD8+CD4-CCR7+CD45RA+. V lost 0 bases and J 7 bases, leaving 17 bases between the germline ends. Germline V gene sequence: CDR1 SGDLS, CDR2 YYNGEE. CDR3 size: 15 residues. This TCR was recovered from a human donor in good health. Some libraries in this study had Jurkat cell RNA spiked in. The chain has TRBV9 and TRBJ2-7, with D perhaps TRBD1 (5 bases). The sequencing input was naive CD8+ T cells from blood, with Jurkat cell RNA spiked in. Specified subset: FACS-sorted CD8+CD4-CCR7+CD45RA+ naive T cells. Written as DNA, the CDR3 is TGTGCCAGCAGCGTAGAACAGGCACCCTACGCTGAGCAGTACTTC. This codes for CASSVEQAPYAEQYF.